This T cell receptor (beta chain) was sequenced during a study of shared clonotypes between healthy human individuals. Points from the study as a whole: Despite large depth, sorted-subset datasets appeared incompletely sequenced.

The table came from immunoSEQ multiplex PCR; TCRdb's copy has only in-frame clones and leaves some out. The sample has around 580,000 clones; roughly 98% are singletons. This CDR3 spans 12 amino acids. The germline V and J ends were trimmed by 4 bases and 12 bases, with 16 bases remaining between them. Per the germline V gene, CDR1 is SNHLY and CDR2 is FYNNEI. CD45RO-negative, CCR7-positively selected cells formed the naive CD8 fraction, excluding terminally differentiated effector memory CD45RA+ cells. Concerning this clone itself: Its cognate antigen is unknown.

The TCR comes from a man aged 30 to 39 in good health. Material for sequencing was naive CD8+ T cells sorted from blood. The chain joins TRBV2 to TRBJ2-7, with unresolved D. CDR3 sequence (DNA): TGTGCCAGCAGTGGTGAGACTCAGGCGCGGTACTTC. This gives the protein CASSGETQARYF. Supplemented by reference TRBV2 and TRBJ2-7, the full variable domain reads EPEVTQTPSHQVTQMGQEVILRCVPISNHLYFYWYRQILGQKVEFLVSFYNNEISEKSEIFDDQFSVERPDGSNFTLKIRSTKLEDSAMYFCASSGETQARYFGPGTRLTVT.